This is a list of T cell receptor beta chains from one sample in a study of PD-1 and CTLA-4 blockade in melanoma. The protocol was immunoSEQ multiplex PCR, while the TCRdb copy is restricted to in-frame clones and leaves out a portion. This table holds about 32,000 clones, about 87% found once. Here the sequenced sample was CD8+ T cells from peripheral blood, taken from a patient given anti-PD-1 treatment. The receptors stem from a human donor with melanoma. Each CDR3 is given with its conserved first and last residue. D genes are given only for firm matches. Clone size is shown for a subset of rows, as once, few, many or a class of expanded clone.

TRBV5-8,.,.,TRBJ2-1,TGTGCCAGCAGCTTGGCCACCTACAATGAGCAGTTCTTC,CASSLATYNEQFF
TRBV11-2,TRBD2,.,TRBJ2-1,TGTGCCAGCAGCTTGCTAGCGGGGGACTTCCTTAACAATGAGCAGTTCTTC,CASSLLAGDFLNNEQFF
TRBV14,TRBD1,.,TRBJ1-2,TGTGCCAGCAGCCAAGCCGGGACAGGAATTAACTATGGCTACACCTTC,CASSQAGTGINYGYTF
TRBV28,.,.,TRBJ1-3,TGTGCCACCGGAACCGACAGTCGAGTATACAACACCATATATTTT,CATGTDSRVYNTIYF
TRBV3-1/TRBV3-2,.,.,TRBJ2-5,TGTGCCAGCAGGGACCGTCAAGAGACCCAGTACTTC,CASRDRQETQYF
TRBV4-2,.,.,TRBJ2-2,TGTGCCAGCAGCCAGACATACTCCGGGGAGCTGTTTTTT,CASSQTYSGELFF
TRBV21-1,.,.,TRBJ1-5,TGTGCCAGCAGCACAGATCAGGGAGTTGGTTATCAGCCCCAGCATTTT,CASSTDQGVGYQPQHF
TRBV5-6,.,.,TRBJ1-1,TGTGCCAGCAGCTTGGGAGGGGGGGTTGGACTCATGAACACTGAAGCTTTCTTT,CASSLGGGVGLMNTEAFF
TRBV27,TRBD1,.,TRBJ2-7,TGTGCCAGCAGTTTATTTGACAGGGGGTATGAGCAGTACTTC,CASSLFDRGYEQYF
TRBV5-1,TRBD1,.,TRBJ1-1,TGCGCCAGCAGCTTGGCCGGTGGGGAAGGGGGCGAAGAGTGGACTGAAGCTTTCTTT,CASSLAGGEGGEEWTEAFF
TRBV2,.,.,TRBJ1-6,TGTGCCAGCAGGCTCGACAGCTCCTATAATTCACCCCTCCACTTT,CASRLDSSYNSPLHF
TRBV19,.,.,TRBJ2-3,TGTGCCAGCCTGGGGGCTAGCACAGATACGCAGTATTTT,CASLGASTDTQYF
TRBV10-2,TRBD2,.,TRBJ2-5,TGCGCCAGCAGCCTAGCGGGGGGAGCGGCAGAGACCCAGTACTTC,CASSLAGGAAETQYF
TRBV4-1,TRBD1,.,TRBJ1-5,TGCGCCAGCAGCCAAGGACAGGGAGGCAATCAGCCCCAGCATTTT,CASSQGQGGNQPQHF
TRBV9,.,.,TRBJ2-2,TGTGCCAGCAGACCCGGGGCGACCGGGGAGCTGTTTTTT,CASRPGATGELFF
TRBV21-1,.,few,TRBJ2-7,TGTGCCAGCAGCAAAGTGGGAGAGCAGTACTTC,CASSKVGEQYF
TRBV7-8,TRBD2,.,TRBJ2-7,TGTGCCAGCAGCTCCGCGGGGGGTTTGGTCTACGAGCAGTACTTC,CASSSAGGLVYEQYF
TRBV28,.,.,TRBJ2-3,TGTGCCAGCAGTTTACCGCTGGATACGCAGTATTTT,CASSLPLDTQYF
TRBV2,.,.,TRBJ1-1,TGTGCCAGCAGCGAAGGGGCAGGTTCCCTCGGTTCTTTCTTT,CASSEGAGSLGSFF
TRBV27,TRBD1,.,TRBJ1-1,TGTGCCAGCAGTTTGGTCCAGGGGGCGAACACTGAAGCTTTCTTT,CASSLVQGANTEAFF
TRBV25-1,.,once,TRBJ2-2,TGTGCCAGCAGTGAATACAGGGACACCGGGGAGCTGTTTTTT,CASSEYRDTGELFF
TRBV4-3,.,once,TRBJ1-4,TGCGCCAGCAGCCAAGATGGCGGCGCAACTAATGAAAAACTGTTTTTT,CASSQDGGATNEKLFF
TRBV12-3/TRBV12-4,.,.,TRBJ1-1,TGTGCCAGCAGTTTAGGATTGAACACTGAAGCTTTCTTT,CASSLGLNTEAFF
TRBV7-9,.,.,TRBJ2-7,TGTGCCAGCAGCTCCGACAGGCGAGTCTACGAGCAGTACTTC,CASSSDRRVYEQYF
TRBV15,TRBD1,.,TRBJ1-6,TGTGCCACCAGCAGGTACCGACAGGGGGATTCACCCCTCCACTTT,CATSRYRQGDSPLHF
TRBV28,.,.,TRBJ2-7,TGTGCCAGCAGTTTGCGGGGGCTCGAGCAGTACTTC,CASSLRGLEQYF
TRBV9,.,medium-sized,TRBJ1-2,TGTGCCAGCAGCGCAAACAGCTATGGCTACACCTTC,CASSANSYGYTF
TRBV7-9,TRBD1,once,TRBJ1-5,TGTGCCAGCAGCGGGACAGGGACCAATCAGCCCCAGCATTTT,CASSGTGTNQPQHF
TRBV3-1/TRBV3-2,TRBD1,.,TRBJ2-5,TGTGCCAGCAGCCAAGGACAGGGATGGGAGACCCAGTACTTC,CASSQGQGWETQYF
TRBV9,TRBD2,.,TRBJ2-3,TGTGCCAGCAGCGTAGCCCTTTCTAGCGGGGGTTCAGATACGCAGTATTTT,CASSVALSSGGSDTQYF
TRBV27,TRBD2,.,TRBJ2-1,TGTGCCAGCAGGGAGACTAGCGGGGGGCTGTACAATGAGCAGTTCTTC,CASRETSGGLYNEQFF
TRBV29-1,.,.,TRBJ1-2,TGCAGCGTTGAAGAGGGGGGTGCTAACTATGGCTACACCTTC,CSVEEGGANYGYTF
TRBV28,.,.,TRBJ2-5,TGTGCCAGCAGTTTACGGGGAGAGACCCAGTACTTC,CASSLRGETQYF
TRBV7-9,.,.,TRBJ1-4,TGTGCCAGCAGCTTGTCTAGGGAGGCAACTAATGAAAAACTGTTTTTT,CASSLSREATNEKLFF
TRBV28,TRBD1,.,TRBJ1-1,TGTGCCAGCAGTTTATCCTCGGACAGGCAGAACACTGAAGCTTTCTTT,CASSLSSDRQNTEAFF
TRBV28,.,.,TRBJ1-4,TGTGCCAGCAGTTTATCCAGGGAGGCGGAAAAACTGTTTTTT,CASSLSREAEKLFF
TRBV10-3,.,.,TRBJ1-5,TGTGCCATCAGTGAGTCGAGGGTGGGCAATCAGCCCCAGCATTTT,CAISESRVGNQPQHF
TRBV6-2/TRBV6-3,.,.,TRBJ2-7,TGTGCCAGCCGCCACGTTACCTACGAGCAGTACTTC,CASRHVTYEQYF
TRBV28,.,.,TRBJ2-1,TGTGCCAGCAGTTTAATGGGGGATCCCTCCTGGGGCAATGAGCAGTTCTTC,CASSLMGDPSWGNEQFF
TRBV5-1,.,few,TRBJ2-3,TGCGCCAGCAGCTTGCTTGAAACGGAGCAGTATTTT,CASSLLETEQYF
TRBV29-1,TRBD1,.,TRBJ2-7,TGCAGCGCCCGGGACAGGGGCCAAGGGGAGCAGTACTTC,CSARDRGQGEQYF